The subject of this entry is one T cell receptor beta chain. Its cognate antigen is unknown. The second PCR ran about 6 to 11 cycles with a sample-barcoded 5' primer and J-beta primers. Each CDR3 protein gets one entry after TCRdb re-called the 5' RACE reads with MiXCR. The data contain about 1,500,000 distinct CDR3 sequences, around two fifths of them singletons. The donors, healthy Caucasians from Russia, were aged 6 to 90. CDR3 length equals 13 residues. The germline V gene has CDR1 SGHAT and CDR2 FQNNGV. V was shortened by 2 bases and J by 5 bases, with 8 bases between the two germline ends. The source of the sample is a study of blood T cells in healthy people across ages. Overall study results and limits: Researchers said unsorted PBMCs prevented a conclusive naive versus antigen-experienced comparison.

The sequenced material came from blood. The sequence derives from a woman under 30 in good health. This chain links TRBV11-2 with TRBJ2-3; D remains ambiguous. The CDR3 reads CASSLSAEDTQYF. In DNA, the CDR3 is TGTGCCAGCAGCTTATCGGCGGAAGATACGCAGTATTTT. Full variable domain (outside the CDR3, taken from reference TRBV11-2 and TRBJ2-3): EAGVAQSPRYKIIEKRQSVAFWCNPISGHATLYWYQQILGQGPKLLIQFQNNGVVDDSQLPKDRFSAERLKGVDSTLKIQPAKLEDSAVYLCASSLSAEDTQYFGPGTRLTVL.